This T cell receptor (beta chain) was captured by sequencing in a study of post-analysis software for immune sequencing data. Unique molecular identifiers were built into the TCR beta cDNA libraries. Each CDR3 protein is one row after TCRdb ran MiXCR on the PCR reads. Of roughly 160,000 distinct CDR3 sequences listed, around 36% are singletons. V was shortened by 10 bases and J by 8 bases, with 18 bases between the two germline ends. Germline CDR1 is SGHDN and CDR2 is FVKESK. The CDR3 covers 14 residues. This clonotype has only a few counts. The input for sequencing was blood, taken after autologous hematopoietic stem cell transplantation. This receptor was identified in a girl aged 10 to 17 with multiple sclerosis. This rearrangement joins TRBV14 to TRBJ1-6, with TRBD1 as a possible D gene (6 bases). The CDR3 nucleotides read TGTGCCAACAGTCTACAGGGAGGATATTCACCCCTCCACTTT. This gives the protein CANSLQGGYSPLHF.